The entry below describes one T cell receptor (beta chain). Its antigen is still unknown. No clone much larger than this one lies a single base away; base qualities are absent. Trimming at the junction amounts to 2 bases on V and 6 bases on J, and the germline ends lie 11 bases apart. Sequences SQVTM (CDR1) and ANQGSEA (CDR2) are obtained from the germline V gene. The CDR3 measures 12 amino acids from cysteine to phenylalanine. Only the CDR3 DNA is retained, 36 bases long and in frame from the first base. The library was produced with the immunoSEQ multiplex PCR assay. Held by TCRdb, this immuneACCESS table contains in-frame sequences only and omits some clones. Under half of the omission traces to an unresolved V gene where checked; the cause of the rest is unknown. This sample holds roughly 45,000 clones; approximately 95% were observed only once. The top ten hold around 6.4% of the sample. These data originate in a study of T cell changes during pregnancy in multiple sclerosis (dated by TCRdb to between 2017 and 2020). Study-wide context: The study examined how the T cell repertoire changed over the course of pregnancy in women with multiple sclerosis.

The input for sequencing was CD8+ T cells from peripheral blood mononuclear cells, taken in the first trimester of pregnancy. The chain couples TRBV29-1 to TRBJ2-7; the D gene assignment is ambiguous. This receptor was taken from a female donor with multiple sclerosis, enrolled in a pregnancy study. The CDR3 region: CSVELGSREQYF. The DNA sequence is given as TGCAGCGTTGAATTGGGCTCTCGCGAGCAGTACTTC.